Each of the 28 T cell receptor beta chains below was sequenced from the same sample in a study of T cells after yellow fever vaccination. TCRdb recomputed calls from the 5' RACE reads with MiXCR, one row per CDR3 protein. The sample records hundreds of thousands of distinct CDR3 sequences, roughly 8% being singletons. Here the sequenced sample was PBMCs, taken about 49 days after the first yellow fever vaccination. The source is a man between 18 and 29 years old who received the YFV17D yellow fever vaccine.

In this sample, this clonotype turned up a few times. CDR3 coding DNA: TGTGCCAGCAGGGGATATCAGCCCCAGCATTTT. This gives the protein CASRGYQPQHF. The gene calls are TRBV6-6 and TRBJ1-5; no reliable D call. Germline V gene sequence: CDR1 MNHNY, CDR2 SVGAGI (reference sequence). The ends were cut back, 6 bases at V and 5 bases at J, with 5 bases in the middle. This CDR3 comprises 11 residues.

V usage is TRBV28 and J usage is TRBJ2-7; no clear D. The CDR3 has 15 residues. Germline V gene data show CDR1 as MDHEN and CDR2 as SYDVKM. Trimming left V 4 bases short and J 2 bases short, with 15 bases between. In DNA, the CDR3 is TGTGCCAGCAGTTCCTTCGGTATTAACACCTACGAGCAGTACTTC. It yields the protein CASSSFGINTYEQYF. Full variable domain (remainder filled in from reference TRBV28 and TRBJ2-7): DVKVTQSSRYLVKRTGEKVFLECVQDMDHENMFWYRQDPGLGLRLIYFSYDVKMKEKGDIPEGYSVSREKKERFSLILESASTNQTSMYLCASSSFGINTYEQYFGPGTRLTVT.

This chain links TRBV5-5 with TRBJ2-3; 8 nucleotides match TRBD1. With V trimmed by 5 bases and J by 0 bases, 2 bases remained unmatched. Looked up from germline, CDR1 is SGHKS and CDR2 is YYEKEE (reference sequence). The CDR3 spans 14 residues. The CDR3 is CASSWDRSTDTQYF. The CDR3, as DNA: TGTGCCAGCAGTTGGGACAGGAGCACAGATACGCAGTATTTT.

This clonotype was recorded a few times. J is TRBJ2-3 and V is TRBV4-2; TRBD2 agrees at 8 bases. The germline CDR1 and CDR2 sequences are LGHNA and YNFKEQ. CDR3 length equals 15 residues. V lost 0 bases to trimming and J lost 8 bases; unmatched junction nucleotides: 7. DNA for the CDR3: TGTGCCAGCAGCCAAGAACTCGCCGCGGGGGGTACGCAGTATTTT. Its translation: CASSQELAAGGTQYF.

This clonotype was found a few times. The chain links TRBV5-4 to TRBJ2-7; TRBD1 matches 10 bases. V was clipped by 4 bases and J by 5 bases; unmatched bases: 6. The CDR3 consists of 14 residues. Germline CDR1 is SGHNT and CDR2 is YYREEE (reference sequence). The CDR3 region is CASSEDRGKHEQYV. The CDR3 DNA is TGTGCCAGCAGCGAGGACAGGGGGAAGCACGAGCAGTACGTC.

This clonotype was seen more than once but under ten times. The CDR3 is CASSQGGTGRTYEQYF. CDR3 bases: TGTGCCAGCAGCCAAGGAGGGACAGGGCGAACCTACGAGCAGTACTTC. This chain uses TRBV14 with TRBJ2-7; TRBD1 matches 9 bases. J lost 2 bases, V lost 1 base, and 6 bases had no gene match. Germline CDR1 reads SGHDN; CDR2 reads FVKESK. The CDR3 loop spans 16 amino acids.

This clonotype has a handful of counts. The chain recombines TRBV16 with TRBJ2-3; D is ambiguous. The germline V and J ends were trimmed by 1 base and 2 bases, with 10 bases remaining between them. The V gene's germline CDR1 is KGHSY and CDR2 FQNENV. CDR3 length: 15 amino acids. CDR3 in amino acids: CASSQLWSNTDTQYF. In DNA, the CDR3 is TGTGCCAGCAGCCAATTGTGGTCGAACACAGATACGCAGTATTTT.

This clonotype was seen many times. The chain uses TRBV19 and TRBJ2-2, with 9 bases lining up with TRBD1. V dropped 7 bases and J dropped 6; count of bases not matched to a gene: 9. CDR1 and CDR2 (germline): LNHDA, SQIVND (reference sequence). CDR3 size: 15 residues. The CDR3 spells CASTPGQGRSGELFF. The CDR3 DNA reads TGTGCCAGTACCCCGGGACAGGGTCGGTCCGGGGAGCTGTTTTTT.

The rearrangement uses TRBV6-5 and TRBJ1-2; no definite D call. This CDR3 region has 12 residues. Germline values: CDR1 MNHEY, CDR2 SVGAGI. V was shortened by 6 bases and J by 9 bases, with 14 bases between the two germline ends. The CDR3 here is CASRGTLGRYTF. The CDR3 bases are TGTGCCAGCAGGGGAACCCTCGGCCGCTACACCTTC.

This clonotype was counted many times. CDR3 in amino acids: CATSQGTEAFF. CDR3 in DNA: TGTGCCACCAGTCAGGGGACTGAAGCTTTCTTT. The V and J genes are TRBV24-1 and TRBJ1-1, with D possibly TRBD1 on 6 matching bases. Looked up from germline, CDR1 is KGHDR and CDR2 is SFDVKD. The V gene lost 6 bases and the J gene lost 5 bases, with 6 bases spanning the gap. This CDR3 has 11 residues.

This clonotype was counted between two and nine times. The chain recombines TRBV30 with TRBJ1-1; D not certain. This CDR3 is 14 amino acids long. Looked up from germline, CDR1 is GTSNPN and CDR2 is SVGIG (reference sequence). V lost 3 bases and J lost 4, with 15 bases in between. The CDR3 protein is CAWSPREWATEAFF. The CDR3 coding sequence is TGTGCCTGGAGCCCTAGGGAATGGGCCACTGAAGCTTTCTTT.

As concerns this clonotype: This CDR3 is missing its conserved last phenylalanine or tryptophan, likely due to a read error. CDR3 bases: TGTGCCAGCTCACCACAGGGGGCAATCAACAATGAGCAGTTCTAC. Residues: CASSPQGAINNEQFY. The V gene is TRBV18, the J gene TRBJ2-1, with TRBD1 matching over 7 bases. The CDR3 covers 15 residues. V trimming: 1 base; J trimming: 5 bases; junction bases outside the gene matches: 5. Germline V gene data show CDR1 as KGHSH and CDR2 as LQKENI.

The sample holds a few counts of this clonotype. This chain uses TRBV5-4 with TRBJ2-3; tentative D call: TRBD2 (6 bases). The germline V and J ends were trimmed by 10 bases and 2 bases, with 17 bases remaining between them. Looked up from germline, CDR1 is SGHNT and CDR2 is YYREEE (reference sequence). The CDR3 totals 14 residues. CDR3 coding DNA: TGTGCCGCGACAATTGGGGGGAACACAGATACGCAGTATTTT. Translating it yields CAATIGGNTDTQYF.

The CDR3 bases are TGTGCCAGCAGCTCCTCTGCGGTGCATGAGCAGTTCTTC. It specifies CASSSSAVHEQFF. This rearrangement joins TRBV11-2 to TRBJ2-1; D unresolved. Germline values: CDR1 SGHAT, CDR2 FQNNGV. V was cut by 4 bases and J by 8 bases, with 12 bases left in between. CDR3 length equals 13 residues.

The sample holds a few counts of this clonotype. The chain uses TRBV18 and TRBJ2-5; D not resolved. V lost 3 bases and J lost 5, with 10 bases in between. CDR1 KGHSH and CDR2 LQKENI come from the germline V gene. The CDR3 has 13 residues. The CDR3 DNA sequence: TGTGCCAGCTCACCGCCAGGATACGAGACCCAGTACTTC. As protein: CASSPPGYETQYF. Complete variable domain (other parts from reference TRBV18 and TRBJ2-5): NAGVMQNPRHLVRRRGQEARLRCSPMKGHSHVYWYRQLPEEGLKFMVYLQKENIIDESGMPKERFSAEFPKEGPSILRIQQVVRGDSAAYFCASSPPGYETQYFGPGTRLLVL.

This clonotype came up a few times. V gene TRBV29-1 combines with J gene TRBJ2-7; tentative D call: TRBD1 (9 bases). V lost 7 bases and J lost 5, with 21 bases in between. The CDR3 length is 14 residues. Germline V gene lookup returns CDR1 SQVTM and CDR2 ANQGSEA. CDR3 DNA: TGCAGCGGGACGGGAGGGACAGGGAGGGACGAGCAGTACTTC. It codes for CSGTGGTGRDEQYF.

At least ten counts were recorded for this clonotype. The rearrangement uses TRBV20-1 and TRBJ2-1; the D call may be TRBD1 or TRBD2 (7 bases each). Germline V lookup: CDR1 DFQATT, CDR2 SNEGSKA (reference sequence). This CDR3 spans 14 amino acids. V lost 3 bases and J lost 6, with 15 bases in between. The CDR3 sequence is CSASQGGIGNEQFF. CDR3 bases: TGCAGTGCTAGCCAGGGGGGGATAGGCAATGAGCAGTTCTTC.

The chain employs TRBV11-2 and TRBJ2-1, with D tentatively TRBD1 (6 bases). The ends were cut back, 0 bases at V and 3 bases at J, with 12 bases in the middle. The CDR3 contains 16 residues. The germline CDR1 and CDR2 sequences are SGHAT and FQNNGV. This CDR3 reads CASSLEGAVFYNEQFF. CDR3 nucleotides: TGTGCCAGCAGCTTAGAGGGGGCCGTTTTCTACAATGAGCAGTTCTTC.

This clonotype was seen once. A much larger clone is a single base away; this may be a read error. For the CDR3, the DNA is TGTACCAGCAGTGGGGACCGGATCCAGTACTTC. Its translation is CTSSGDRIQYF. This chain connects TRBV12-3 or TRBV12-4 to TRBJ2-4; D tentatively reads TRBD1 or TRBD2 (5 bases each). The CDR3 contains 11 residues.

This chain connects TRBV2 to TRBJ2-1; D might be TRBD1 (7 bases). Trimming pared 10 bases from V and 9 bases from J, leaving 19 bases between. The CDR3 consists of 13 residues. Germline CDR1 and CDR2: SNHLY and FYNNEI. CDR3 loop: CATRQGSAGEQFF. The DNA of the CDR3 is TGTGCCACCAGACAGGGTTCAGCGGGTGAGCAGTTCTTC.

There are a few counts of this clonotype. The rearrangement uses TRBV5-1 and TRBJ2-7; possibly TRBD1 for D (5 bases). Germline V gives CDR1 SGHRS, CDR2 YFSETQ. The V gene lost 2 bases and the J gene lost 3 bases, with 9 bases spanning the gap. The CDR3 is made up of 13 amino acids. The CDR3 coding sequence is TGCGCCAGCAGCTTTGCCAGGGTCTACGAGCAGTACGTC. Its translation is CASSFARVYEQYV.

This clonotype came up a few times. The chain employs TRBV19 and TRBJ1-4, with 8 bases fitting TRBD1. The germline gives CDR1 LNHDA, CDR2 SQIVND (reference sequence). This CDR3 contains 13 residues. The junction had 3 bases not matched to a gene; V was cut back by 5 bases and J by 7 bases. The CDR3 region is CASSVTGGEKLFF. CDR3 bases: TGTGCCAGTAGTGTCACAGGGGGTGAAAAACTGTTTTTT.

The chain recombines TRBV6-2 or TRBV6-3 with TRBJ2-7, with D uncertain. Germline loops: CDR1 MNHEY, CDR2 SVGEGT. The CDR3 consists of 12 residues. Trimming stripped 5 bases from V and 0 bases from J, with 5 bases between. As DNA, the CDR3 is TGTGCCAGCAGTACCCGCTCCTACGAGCAGTACGTC. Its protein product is CASSTRSYEQYV.

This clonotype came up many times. The CDR3 sequence is CASSSQGAYGYTF. DNA of the CDR3: TGTGCCAGCAGTTCCCAGGGGGCCTATGGCTACACCTTC. V and J are TRBV6-5 and TRBJ1-2, with 8 positions matching TRBD1. The CDR3 length is 13 residues. J lost 4 bases, V lost 4 bases, and 2 bases had no gene match. Germline CDR1 is MNHEY and CDR2 is SVGAGI.

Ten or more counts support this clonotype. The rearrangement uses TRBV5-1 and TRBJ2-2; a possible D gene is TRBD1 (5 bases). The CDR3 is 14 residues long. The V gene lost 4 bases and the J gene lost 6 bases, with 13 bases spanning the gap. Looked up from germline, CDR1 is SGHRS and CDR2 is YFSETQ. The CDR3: CASSRTQGPGELFF. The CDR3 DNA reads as TGCGCCAGCAGCAGAACCCAGGGCCCCGGGGAGCTGTTTTTT.

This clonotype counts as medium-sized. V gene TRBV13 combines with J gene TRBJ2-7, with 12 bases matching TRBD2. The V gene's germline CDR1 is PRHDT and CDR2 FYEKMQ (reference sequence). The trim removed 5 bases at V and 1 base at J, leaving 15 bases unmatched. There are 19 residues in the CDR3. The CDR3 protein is CASSPKTSSGGARSYEQYF. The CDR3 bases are TGTGCCAGCAGCCCAAAGACCTCTAGCGGGGGGGCCCGGTCCTACGAGCAGTACTTC.

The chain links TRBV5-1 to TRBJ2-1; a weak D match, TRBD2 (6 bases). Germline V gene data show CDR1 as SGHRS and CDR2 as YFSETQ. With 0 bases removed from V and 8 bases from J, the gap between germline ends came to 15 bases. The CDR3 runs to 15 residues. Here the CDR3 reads CASSLVGDFVHEQFF. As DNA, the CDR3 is TGCGCCAGCAGCTTGGTCGGGGACTTTGTCCATGAGCAGTTCTTC.

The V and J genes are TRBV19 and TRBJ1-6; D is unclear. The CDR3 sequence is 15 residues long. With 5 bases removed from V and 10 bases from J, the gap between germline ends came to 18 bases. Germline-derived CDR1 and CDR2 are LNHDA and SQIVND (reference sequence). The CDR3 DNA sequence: TGTGCCAGTAGTCTAATAGGCCCGTCGGACTCACCCCTCCACTTT. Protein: CASSLIGPSDSPLHF.